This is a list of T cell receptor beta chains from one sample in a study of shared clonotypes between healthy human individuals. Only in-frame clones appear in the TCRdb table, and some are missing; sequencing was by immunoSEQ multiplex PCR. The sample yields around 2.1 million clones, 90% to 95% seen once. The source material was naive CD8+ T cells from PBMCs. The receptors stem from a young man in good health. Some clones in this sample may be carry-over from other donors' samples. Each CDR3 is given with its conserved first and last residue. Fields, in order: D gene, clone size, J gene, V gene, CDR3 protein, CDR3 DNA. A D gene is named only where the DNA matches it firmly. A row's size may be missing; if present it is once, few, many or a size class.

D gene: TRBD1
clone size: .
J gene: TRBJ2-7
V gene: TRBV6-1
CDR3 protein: CASSVRGTGALYEQYF
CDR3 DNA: TGTGCCAGCAGTGTAAGAGGGACAGGAGCCCTCTACGAGCAGTACTTC

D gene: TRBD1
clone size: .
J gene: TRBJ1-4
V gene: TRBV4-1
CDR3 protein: CASSQEKDRDRDEKLFF
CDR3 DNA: TGCGCCAGCAGCCAAGAGAAGGACAGGGATAGAGATGAAAAACTGTTTTTT

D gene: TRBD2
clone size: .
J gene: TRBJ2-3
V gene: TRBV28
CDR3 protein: CASSSSGRALTDTQYF
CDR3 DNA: TGTGCCAGCAGTTCTAGCGGGAGGGCCCTCACAGATACGCAGTATTTT

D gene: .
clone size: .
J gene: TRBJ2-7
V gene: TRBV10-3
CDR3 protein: CAIANSTYEQYF
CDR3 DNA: TGTGCCATAGCAAACAGCACCTACGAGCAGTACTTC

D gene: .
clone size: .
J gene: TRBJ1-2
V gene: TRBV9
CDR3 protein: CASSVGRLDAWRGYTF
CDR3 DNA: TGTGCCAGCAGCGTAGGGAGGCTAGACGCCTGGCGGGGCTACACCTTC

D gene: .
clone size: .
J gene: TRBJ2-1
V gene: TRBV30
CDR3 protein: CAWSLGQDPTFF
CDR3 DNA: TGTGCCTGGAGCCTAGGTCAGGACCCGACGTTCTTC

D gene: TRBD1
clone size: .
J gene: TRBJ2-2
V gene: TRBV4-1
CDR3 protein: CASSLGRGRGGELFF
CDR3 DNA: TGCGCCAGCAGCCTAGGCAGGGGGCGTGGCGGGGAGCTGTTTTTT

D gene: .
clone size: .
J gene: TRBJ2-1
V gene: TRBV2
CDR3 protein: CASTASPAIYNEQFF
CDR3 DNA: TGTGCCAGCACCGCAAGCCCGGCGATATACAATGAGCAGTTCTTC

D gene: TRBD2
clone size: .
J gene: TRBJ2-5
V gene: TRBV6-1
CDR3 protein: CASISTSGTQYF
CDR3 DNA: TGTGCCAGTATCTCGACTAGCGGTACCCAGTACTTC

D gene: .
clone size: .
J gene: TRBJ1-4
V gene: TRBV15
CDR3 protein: CATSRDMEGQTNEKLFF
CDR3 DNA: TGTGCCACCAGCAGAGATATGGAGGGCCAAACTAATGAAAAACTGTTTTTT

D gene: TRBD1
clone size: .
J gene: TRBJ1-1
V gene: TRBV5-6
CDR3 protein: CASRLDRGRNTEAFF
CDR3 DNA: TGTGCCAGCAGACTCGACAGGGGGCGGAACACTGAAGCTTTCTTT

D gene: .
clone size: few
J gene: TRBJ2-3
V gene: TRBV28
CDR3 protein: CASSAIEYNRDDTQYF
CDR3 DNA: TGTGCCAGCAGTGCTATTGAATATAATAGGGATGATACGCAGTATTTT

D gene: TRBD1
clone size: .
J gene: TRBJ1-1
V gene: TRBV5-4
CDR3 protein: CASSLGSRTGDEAFF
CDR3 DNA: TGTGCCAGCAGCTTGGGGTCAAGGACAGGGGATGAAGCTTTCTTT

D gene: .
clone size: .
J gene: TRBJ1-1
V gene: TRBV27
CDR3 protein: CASSLREMNTEAFF
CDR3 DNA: TGTGCCAGCAGTTTGAGGGAAATGAACACTGAAGCTTTCTTT

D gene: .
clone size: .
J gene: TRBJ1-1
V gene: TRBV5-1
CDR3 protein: CASSLDAQDTNTEAFF
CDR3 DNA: TGCGCCAGCAGCTTGGACGCACAGGACACGAACACTGAAGCTTTCTTT

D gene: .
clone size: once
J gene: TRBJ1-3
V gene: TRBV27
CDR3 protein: CASSLGGGNTIYF
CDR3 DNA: TGTGCCAGCAGTTTAGGGGGTGGAAACACCATATATTTT

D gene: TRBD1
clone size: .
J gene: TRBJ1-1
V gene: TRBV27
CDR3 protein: CASSSTGGWVDTEAFF
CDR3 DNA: TGTGCCAGCAGTTCGACAGGGGGGTGGGTGGACACTGAAGCTTTCTTT